This T cell receptor (beta chain) emerged from a study of cytomegalovirus exposure and HLA in healthy donors. The PCR ran on 60 Vbeta and 13 Jbeta primers. This table comes from immunoSEQ multiplex PCR, and its TCRdb copy is limited to in-frame clones, with some not included. The sample has about 100,000 clones, more than 60% seen once. The CDR3 totals 14 residues. Germline V CDR1 and CDR2: MDHEN, SYDVKM. The V end was cut by 5 bases, the J end by 7 bases, with 17 bases between. J is TRBJ1-2 and V is TRBV28; maybe TRBD1 (6 bases). Sequences were obtained from PBMCs. The source is a man aged 50 or older in good health and CMV-seropositive. CDR3 residues: CASSTSSGTLGYTF. CDR3 sequence (DNA): TGTGCCAGCAGTACATCCTCCGGGACACTTGGCTACACCTTC.